The T cell receptor beta chain under discussion was sequenced for a study of metastatic and nonmetastatic thyroid tumors. The wider study: The study looked at repertoires side by side in blood and in tumor or nodule tissue from malignant and benign thyroid patients.

Among the patients, none had received any treatment before thyroid surgery. General study results and limits: Versus benign nodules, malignant thyroid tumors reportedly had significantly higher TCR beta diversity, in blood and tumor.

In the original analysis: What underpinned the distant-metastasis classifier for papillary thyroid cancer was the set of CDR3 differences across clinicopathological groups. TCRdb re-processed the PCR reads through MiXCR. What appears here as the V and J calls and clone size reflects TCRdb's work, not the paper's. The sample carries some 54,000 clones, over 15% recorded once. This clone was counted ten times or more. Its antigen is not known. The specimen was blood. This clonotype originated in a female donor with papillary thyroid cancer or a benign thyroid nodule (not recorded which). Some clones in this sample may be carry-over from other donors' samples.

The CDR3 protein is CSARGWTNTGELFF. As DNA, the CDR3 is TGCAGTGCTAGGGGCTGGACGAACACCGGGGAGCTGTTTTTT. This chain connects TRBV20-1 to TRBJ2-2; D unclear. Germline assignment: CDR1 DFQATT and CDR2 SNEGSKA (reference sequence). CDR3 length: 14 amino acids. V lost 3 bases and J 0 bases, leaving 8 bases between the germline ends.